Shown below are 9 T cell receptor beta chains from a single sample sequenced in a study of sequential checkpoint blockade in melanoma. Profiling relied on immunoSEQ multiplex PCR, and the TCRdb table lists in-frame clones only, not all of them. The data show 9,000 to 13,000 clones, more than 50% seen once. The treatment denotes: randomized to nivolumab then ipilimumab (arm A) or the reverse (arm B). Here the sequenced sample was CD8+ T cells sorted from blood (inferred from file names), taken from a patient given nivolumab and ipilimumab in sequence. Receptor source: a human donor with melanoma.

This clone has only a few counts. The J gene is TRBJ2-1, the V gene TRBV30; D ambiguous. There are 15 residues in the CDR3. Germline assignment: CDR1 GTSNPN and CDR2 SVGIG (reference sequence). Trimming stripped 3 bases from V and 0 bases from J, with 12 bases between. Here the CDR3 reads CAWSDSLSSYNEQFF. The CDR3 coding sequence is TGTGCCTGGAGCGATAGCTTGAGCTCCTACAATGAGCAGTTCTTC. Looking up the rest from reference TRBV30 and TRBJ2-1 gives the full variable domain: SQTIHQWPATLVQPVGSPLSLECTVEGTSNPNLYWYRQAAGRGLQLLFYSVGIGQISSEVPQNLSASRPQDRQFILSSKKLLLSDSGFYLCAWSDSLSSYNEQFFGPGTRLTVL.

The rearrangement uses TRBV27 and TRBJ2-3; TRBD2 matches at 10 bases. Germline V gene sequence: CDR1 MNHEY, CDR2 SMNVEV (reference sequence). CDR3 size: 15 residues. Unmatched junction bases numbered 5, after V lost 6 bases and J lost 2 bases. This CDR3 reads CASSRTSGLTDTQYF. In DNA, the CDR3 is TGTGCCAGCAGCCGGACTAGCGGACTCACAGATACGCAGTATTTT.

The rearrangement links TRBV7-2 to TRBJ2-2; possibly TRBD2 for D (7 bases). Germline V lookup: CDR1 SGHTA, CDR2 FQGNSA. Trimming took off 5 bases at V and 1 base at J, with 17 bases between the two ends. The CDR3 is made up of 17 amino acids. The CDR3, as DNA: TGTGCCAGCAGCCGGGGGCTAGCGGAGATGAACACCGGGGAGCTGTTTTTT. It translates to CASSRGLAEMNTGELFF.

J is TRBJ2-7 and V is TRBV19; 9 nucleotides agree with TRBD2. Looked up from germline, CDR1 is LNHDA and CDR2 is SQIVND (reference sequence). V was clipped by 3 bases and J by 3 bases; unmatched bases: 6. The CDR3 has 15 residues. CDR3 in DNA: TGTGCCAGTAGTATTTTTAGCGGGAGCATCTACGAGCAGTACTTC. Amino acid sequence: CASSIFSGSIYEQYF.

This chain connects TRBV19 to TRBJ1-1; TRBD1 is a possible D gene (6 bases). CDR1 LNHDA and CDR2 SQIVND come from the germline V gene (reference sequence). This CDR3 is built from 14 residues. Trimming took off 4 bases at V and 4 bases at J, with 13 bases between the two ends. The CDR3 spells CASSSYRDGTEAFF. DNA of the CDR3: TGTGCCAGTAGTAGCTACAGGGATGGCACTGAAGCTTTCTTT.

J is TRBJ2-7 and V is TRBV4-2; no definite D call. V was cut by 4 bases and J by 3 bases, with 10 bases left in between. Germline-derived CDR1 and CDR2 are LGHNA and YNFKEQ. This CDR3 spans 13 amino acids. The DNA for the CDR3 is TGTGCCAGCAGCCCCGGCCCGGGCTACGAGCAGTACTTC. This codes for CASSPGPGYEQYF.

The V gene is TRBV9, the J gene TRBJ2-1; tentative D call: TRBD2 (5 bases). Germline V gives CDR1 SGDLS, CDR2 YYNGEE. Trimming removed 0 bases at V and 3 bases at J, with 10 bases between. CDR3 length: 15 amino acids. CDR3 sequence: CASSVEAGDYNEQFF. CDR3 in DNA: TGTGCCAGCAGCGTAGAGGCGGGTGACTACAATGAGCAGTTCTTC.

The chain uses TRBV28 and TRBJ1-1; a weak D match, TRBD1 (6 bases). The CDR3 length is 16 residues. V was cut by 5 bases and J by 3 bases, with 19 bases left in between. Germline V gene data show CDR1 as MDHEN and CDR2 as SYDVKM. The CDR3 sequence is CASSLPAEQGDTEAFF. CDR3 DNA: TGTGCCAGCAGTCTCCCCGCCGAACAGGGAGACACTGAAGCTTTCTTT. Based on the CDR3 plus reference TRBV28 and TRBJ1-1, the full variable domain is DVKVTQSSRYLVKRTGEKVFLECVQDMDHENMFWYRQDPGLGLRLIYFSYDVKMKEKGDIPEGYSVSREKKERFSLILESASTNQTSMYLCASSLPAEQGDTEAFFGQGTRLTVV.

CDR3 protein: CASSILAGGRYGYTF. CDR3 DNA: TGTGCCAGCAGCATCCTTGCAGGGGGAAGGTATGGCTACACCTTC. The gene calls are TRBV21-1 and TRBJ1-2; TRBD1, the D gene given by the table, was not confirmed from the DNA. TRBV21-1 is flagged as a pseudogene. The CDR3 runs to 15 residues.